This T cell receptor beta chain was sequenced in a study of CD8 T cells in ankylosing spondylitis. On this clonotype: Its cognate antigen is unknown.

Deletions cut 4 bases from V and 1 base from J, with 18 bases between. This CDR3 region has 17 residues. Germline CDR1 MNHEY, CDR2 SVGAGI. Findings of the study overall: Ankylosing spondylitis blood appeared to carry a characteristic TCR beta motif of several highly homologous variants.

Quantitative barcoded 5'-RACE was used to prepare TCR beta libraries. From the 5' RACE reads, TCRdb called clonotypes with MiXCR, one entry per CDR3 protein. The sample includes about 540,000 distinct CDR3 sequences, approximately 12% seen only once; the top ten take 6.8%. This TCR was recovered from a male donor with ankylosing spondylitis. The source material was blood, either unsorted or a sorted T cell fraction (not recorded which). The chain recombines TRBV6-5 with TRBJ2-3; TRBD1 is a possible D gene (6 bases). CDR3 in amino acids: CASSSIQGHGGTDTQYF. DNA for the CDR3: TGTGCCAGCAGTTCTATTCAGGGGCATGGAGGCACAGATACGCAGTATTTT.